These 32 T cell receptor beta chains originate from one sample sequenced in a study of cytomegalovirus exposure and HLA in healthy donors listed by TCRdb under 2017. Library method: the immunoSEQ multiplex PCR assay. TCRdb obtained this table from immuneACCESS and retained in-frame rearrangements with V and J assigned. These tables miss some clones; where compared with another copy, unresolved V genes account for less than half of the shortfall, and the remainder is unexplained. For this sample the table gives approximately 60,000 clones, of which more than 85% were detected only once. The ten top clones hold around 7% of the sample. Sequencing was performed on PBMCs. These receptors all come from a woman aged 18-29 years in good health and CMV-seropositive.

The chain links TRBV6-6 to TRBJ2-1; 7 nucleotides line up with TRBD1. This CDR3 contains 16 residues. Germline V CDR1 and CDR2: MNHNY, SVGAGI (reference sequence). With 10 bases clipped from V and 4 bases from J, the junction kept 16 bases outside the gene matches. The CDR3 region is CATLTGLAPGYNEQFF. Here the CDR3 DNA reads TGTGCCACTCTGACAGGGCTAGCACCTGGGTACAATGAGCAGTTCTTC.

The chain couples TRBV7-2 to TRBJ2-5; 11 nucleotides match TRBD2. The CDR3 extends over 15 amino acids. The germline gives CDR1 SGHTA, CDR2 FQGNSA. V dropped 5 bases and J dropped 5; count of bases not matched to a gene: 7. CDR3 in amino acids: CASSPAPSGGETQYF. The CDR3 nucleotides read TGTGCCAGCAGCCCAGCCCCTAGCGGGGGGGAGACCCAGTACTTC.

The chain is built from TRBV5-1 and TRBJ2-1; no definite D call. Germline-derived CDR1 and CDR2 are SGHRS and YFSETQ. CDR3 length: 16 amino acids. V lost 1 base and J lost 0, with 11 bases in between. The CDR3 loop reads CASSLPTLSSYNEQFF. The CDR3 DNA follows: TGCGCCAGCAGCTTGCCGACACTTAGCTCCTACAATGAGCAGTTCTTC.

The table lists this clone with a count of one. This chain connects TRBV5-1 to TRBJ2-2; TRBD2 matches 7 bases. The CDR3 runs to 14 residues. With 4 bases clipped from V and 4 bases from J, the junction kept 4 bases outside the gene matches. Germline CDR1 SGHRS, CDR2 YFSETQ. CDR3 DNA sequence: TGCGCCAGCAGCCTGGGACTATTCACCGGGGAGCTGTTTTTT. Its translation: CASSLGLFTGELFF.

The genes are TRBV19 and TRBJ2-1; unclear D gene. CDR3 length: 10 amino acids. Trimming stripped 8 bases from V and 9 bases from J, with 8 bases between. Per the germline V gene, CDR1 is LNHDA and CDR2 is SQIVND (reference sequence). The DNA for the CDR3 is TGTGCCAGTGGCGGCCTTGAGCAGTTCTTC. Translating gives CASGGLEQFF.

To note about this clone: The same CDR3 also results from other DNA sequences found in this sample. The CDR3: CASRNTGGSFNEQFF. The CDR3 nucleotides read TGTGCCAGCAGGAATACCGGAGGGAGCTTCAATGAGCAGTTCTTC. The chain recombines TRBV7-8 with TRBJ2-1; tentatively, D is TRBD2 (6 bases). V was pared by 6 bases and J by 6 bases, with 18 bases between. Looked up from germline, CDR1 is SGHVS and CDR2 is FQNEAQ. The CDR3 length is 15 residues.

The chain carries TRBV6-5 and TRBJ1-5; TRBD1 is a possible D gene (5 bases). From germline, CDR1 is MNHEY and CDR2 SVGAGI. The CDR3 runs to 14 residues. Trimming left V 6 bases short and J 5 bases short, with 14 bases between. This CDR3 reads CASRDSGEYQPQHF. The CDR3, as DNA: TGTGCCAGCAGGGACTCGGGGGAATATCAGCCCCAGCATTTT.

The rearrangement uses TRBV6-6 and TRBJ1-1; D is unclear. The CDR3 sequence is 14 residues long. V was pared by 2 bases and J by 7 bases, with 14 bases between. Germline V gives CDR1 MNHNY, CDR2 SVGAGI (reference sequence). The CDR3 DNA reads TGTGCCAGCAGTTACGCCTCAGCGATCTTTGAAGCTTTCTTT. As protein: CASSYASAIFEAFF.

The chain is built from TRBV18 and TRBJ2-7; D not resolved. Germline V gives CDR1 KGHSH, CDR2 LQKENI. The CDR3 sequence is 13 residues long. Trimming removed 3 bases from V and 2 bases from J, with 8 bases in between. The chain's CDR3 is CASSPGVPYEQYF. For the CDR3, the DNA is TGTGCCAGCTCACCTGGAGTCCCCTACGAGCAGTACTTC.

Ten or more counts support this clone. In nucleotides, the CDR3 is TGTGCCAGCAGTGAAGCGGCCATTAAGGCAGGGCGATACGAGCAGTACTTC. Translation gives CASSEAAIKAGRYEQYF. The chain employs TRBV2 and TRBJ2-7, with D possibly matching TRBD1 (5 bases). Per germline, CDR1 SNHLY and CDR2 FYNNEI. This CDR3 comprises 17 residues. The germline V and J ends were trimmed by 0 bases and 4 bases, with 19 bases remaining between them.

The chain carries TRBV27 and TRBJ2-1; the D gene is possibly TRBD1 (5 bases). Germline assignment: CDR1 MNHEY and CDR2 SMNVEV (reference sequence). The germline V and J ends were trimmed by 5 bases and 9 bases, with 17 bases remaining between them. The CDR3 spans 14 residues. The CDR3 protein is CASSLSRATPEQFF. DNA for the CDR3: TGTGCCAGCAGTCTAAGCAGGGCTACACCTGAGCAGTTCTTC.

This clone appeared once. The CDR3 sequence: CASSIERGRDGQPQHF. CDR3 bases: TGTGCCAGTAGTATAGAGAGGGGGCGCGACGGTCAGCCCCAGCATTTT. The rearrangement uses TRBV19 and TRBJ1-5, with 7 positions matching TRBD1. The V and J ends lost 0 bases and 6 bases, in that order; junction bases with no gene match: 8. The CDR3 is made up of 16 amino acids. Germline CDR1 reads LNHDA; CDR2 reads SQIVND (reference sequence).

V gene TRBV7-9 combines with J gene TRBJ2-1; D is undetermined. Germline CDR1 reads SEHNR; CDR2 reads FQNEAQ (reference sequence). CDR3 size: 15 residues. The V gene lost 3 bases and the J gene lost 2 bases, with 11 bases spanning the gap. CDR3 amino acids: CASSFYVGAYNEQFF. In DNA, the CDR3 is TGTGCCAGCAGCTTTTATGTGGGCGCCTACAATGAGCAGTTCTTC.

The chain recombines TRBV6-5 with TRBJ1-1; D might be TRBD1 (6 bases). Per the germline V gene, CDR1 is MNHEY and CDR2 is SVGAGI. V lost 6 bases and J lost 0, with 14 bases in between. CDR3 size: 15 residues. DNA of the CDR3: TGTGCCAGCAGCGCGGACAGAAATTTGAACACTGAAGCTTTCTTT. Its protein product is CASSADRNLNTEAFF.

This sequence joins TRBV10-3 and TRBJ1-1; TRBD1 might be the D (5 bases). The germline CDR1 and CDR2 sequences are ENHRY and SYGVKD. The CDR3 runs 16 residues. V was shortened by 6 bases and J by 5 bases, with 22 bases between the two germline ends. This chain's CDR3 is CAISPGGRQPGTEAFF. In DNA, the CDR3 is TGTGCCATCAGCCCCGGGGGACGCCAACCGGGGACTGAAGCTTTCTTT.

The V call is TRBV19, the J call TRBJ2-7; maybe TRBD2 (6 bases). Germline V lookup: CDR1 LNHDA, CDR2 SQIVND (reference sequence). V was shortened by 3 bases and J by 3 bases, with 9 bases between the two germline ends. The CDR3 runs 13 residues. CDR3 region: CASSITGGYEQYF. The CDR3 region has the DNA TGTGCCAGTAGTATTACCGGGGGCTACGAGCAGTACTTC.

This clone occurred once. The rearrangement uses TRBV13 and TRBJ2-1; the D gene is possibly TRBD2 (5 bases). V was trimmed by 7 bases and J by 5 bases, leaving 9 bases between them. Germline V lookup: CDR1 PRHDT, CDR2 FYEKMQ (reference sequence). The CDR3 extends over 12 amino acids. CDR3 sequence: CASTDGDNEQFF. In DNA form, the CDR3 reads TGTGCCAGCACGGACGGGGACAATGAGCAGTTCTTC.

This clone is a singleton in its sample. The chain carries TRBV13 and TRBJ2-3; D is uncertain. Trimming pared 2 bases from V and 5 bases from J, leaving 8 bases between. The CDR3 contains 13 residues. Looked up from germline, CDR1 is PRHDT and CDR2 is FYEKMQ (reference sequence). In DNA, the CDR3 is TGTGCCAGCAGCTTAAATTTCCAAGATACGCAGTATTTT. This encodes CASSLNFQDTQYF. The full variable domain, rest sourced from reference TRBV13 and TRBJ2-3, is AAGVIQSPRHLIKEKRETATLKCYPIPRHDTVYWYQQGPGQDPQFLISFYEKMQSDKGSIPDRFSAQQFSDYHSELNMSSLELGDSALYFCASSLNFQDTQYFGPGTRLTVL.

The chain couples TRBV2 to TRBJ1-4, with D perhaps matching TRBD1 (5 bases). Germline loops: CDR1 SNHLY, CDR2 FYNNEI. Between the trimmed V and J ends, which lost 4 bases and 4 bases, there was a span of 19 bases. The CDR3 is 17 amino acids. CDR3 loop: CASSVGPPTYGNEKLFF. The CDR3 DNA is TGTGCCAGCAGTGTGGGGCCGCCGACTTATGGTAATGAAAAACTGTTTTTT.

The V and J genes are TRBV5-4 and TRBJ2-5, with D tentatively TRBD2 (5 bases). The CDR3 consists of 13 residues. V was clipped by 4 bases and J by 4 bases, with 11 bases between them. Germline V lookup: CDR1 SGHNT, CDR2 YYREEE (reference sequence). The CDR3 here is CASSQSSLETQYF. CDR3 bases: TGTGCCAGCAGCCAATCTAGCTTAGAGACCCAGTACTTC.

The chain combines TRBV4-2 with TRBJ2-1; 8 bases fit TRBD1. Germline V CDR1 and CDR2: LGHNA, YNFKEQ. The CDR3 extends over 19 amino acids. V lost 1 base and J lost 5; bases outside the gene matches: 16. The CDR3 reads CASSQGFRGQRLEDNEQFF. The DNA of the CDR3 is TGTGCCAGCAGCCAAGGGTTCAGGGGGCAGCGTCTCGAGGACAATGAGCAGTTCTTC.

The rearrangement links TRBV28 to TRBJ2-7; D is possibly TRBD2 (5 bases). The CDR3 totals 14 residues. V shed 6 bases and J shed 3 bases, with 15 bases lying between them. Germline V lookup: CDR1 MDHEN, CDR2 SYDVKM. CDR3 in DNA: TGTGCCAGCAGCGACATTGAGGGCTTCTACGAGCAGTACTTC. This sequence encodes CASSDIEGFYEQYF. The entire variable domain, with the rest obtained from reference TRBV28 and TRBJ2-7, is as follows: DVKVTQSSRYLVKRTGEKVFLECVQDMDHENMFWYRQDPGLGLRLIYFSYDVKMKEKGDIPEGYSVSREKKERFSLILESASTNQTSMYLCASSDIEGFYEQYFGPGTRLTVT.

This rearrangement joins TRBV27 to TRBJ2-1; perhaps TRBD2 as D (6 bases). The CDR3 extends over 15 amino acids. In germline, CDR1 is MNHEY, CDR2 SMNVEV (reference sequence). V lost 2 bases to trimming and J lost 7 bases, with 15 bases between them. CDR3 region: CASSLGGFRVNEQFF. CDR3 bases: TGTGCCAGCAGTTTAGGAGGGTTTCGAGTGAATGAGCAGTTCTTC.

This chain joins TRBV7-9 and TRBJ2-7, with D hard to call. Germline values: CDR1 SEHNR, CDR2 FQNEAQ (reference sequence). V was cut by 3 bases and J by 0 bases, with 6 bases left in between. The CDR3 is 13 amino acids. CDR3 nucleotides: TGTGCCAGCAGCTTCCCGAGCTCCTACGAGCAGTACTTC. Amino acids: CASSFPSSYEQYF.

The rearrangement joins TRBV28 to TRBJ1-1, with D unclear. The CDR3 is 11 residues long. Germline V gene sequence: CDR1 MDHEN, CDR2 SYDVKM. V lost 5 bases and J 5 bases, leaving 6 bases between the germline ends. CDR3 protein: CASSLGTEAFF. In DNA form, the CDR3 reads TGTGCCAGCAGTCTCGGTACTGAAGCTTTCTTT.

V is TRBV5-6 and J is TRBJ2-7; D is unclear. The V gene lost 6 bases and the J gene lost 2 bases, with 12 bases spanning the gap. The CDR3 is 13 residues long. The V gene's germline CDR1 is SGHDT and CDR2 YYEEEE. The CDR3 nucleotides are TGTGCCAGCACCAGCACAGTGACCTACGAGCAGTACTTC. This encodes CASTSTVTYEQYF.

This rearrangement joins TRBV7-3 to TRBJ1-1; 7 bases line up with TRBD1. Germline values: CDR1 SGHTA, CDR2 FQGTGA. The trim removed 5 bases at V and 3 bases at J, leaving 3 bases unmatched. The CDR3 length is 13 residues. CDR3 DNA sequence: TGTGCCAGCAGCATTGACAGGGACACTGAAGCTTTCTTT. Residues: CASSIDRDTEAFF.

The V gene is TRBV4-1, the J gene TRBJ1-1, with D possibly matching TRBD1 (6 bases). Trimming cost V 0 bases and J 3 bases, with 11 bases left between them. CDR1 is MGHRA, CDR2 YSYEKL, per germline. The CDR3 runs 15 residues. In DNA form, the CDR3 reads TGCGCCAGCAGCCAAGACGGGGGGGGCTACACTGAAGCTTTCTTT. It specifies CASSQDGGGYTEAFF.

V gene TRBV4-1 combines with J gene TRBJ2-1; 8 bases are a match to TRBD1. From germline, CDR1 is MGHRA and CDR2 YSYEKL. The CDR3 loop spans 16 amino acids. V dropped 0 bases and J dropped 8; count of bases not matched to a gene: 9. The CDR3 sequence: CASSQDGGTGTYEQFF. CDR3 bases: TGCGCCAGCAGCCAAGATGGAGGGACAGGAACCTATGAGCAGTTCTTC.

This clone was detected once. The CDR3 reads CASSQAAGGGRETQYF. CDR3 DNA sequence: TGTGCCAGCAGCCAAGCGGCGGGCGGGGGAAGGGAGACCCAGTACTTC. The V and J genes are TRBV14 and TRBJ2-5; 7 nucleotides align to TRBD2. With 1 base clipped from V and 5 bases from J, the junction kept 10 bases outside the gene matches. Per germline, CDR1 SGHDN and CDR2 FVKESK. CDR3 length: 16 residues.

V is TRBV4-3 and J is TRBJ2-7; perhaps TRBD1 as D (6 bases). Germline-derived CDR1 and CDR2 are LGHNA and YSLEER. V was clipped by 1 base and J by 1 base, with 8 bases between them. The CDR3 loop spans 14 amino acids. The CDR3 sequence: CASSQGTESYEQYF. CDR3 nucleotide sequence: TGCGCCAGCAGCCAAGGGACAGAATCCTACGAGCAGTACTTC.

J is TRBJ2-3 and V is TRBV2; maybe TRBD2 (6 bases). There are 15 residues in the CDR3. Germline CDR1 and CDR2: SNHLY and FYNNEI. V was clipped by 8 bases and J by 8 bases, with 23 bases between them. The CDR3 here is CASGPLATWGATQYF. Here the CDR3 DNA reads TGTGCCAGCGGACCCCTAGCGACATGGGGTGCTACGCAGTATTTT. Full variable domain (missing parts from reference TRBV2 and TRBJ2-3): EPEVTQTPSHQVTQMGQEVILRCVPISNHLYFYWYRQILGQKVEFLVSFYNNEISEKSEIFDDQFSVERPDGSNFTLKIRSTKLEDSAMYFCASGPLATWGATQYFGPGTRLTVL.